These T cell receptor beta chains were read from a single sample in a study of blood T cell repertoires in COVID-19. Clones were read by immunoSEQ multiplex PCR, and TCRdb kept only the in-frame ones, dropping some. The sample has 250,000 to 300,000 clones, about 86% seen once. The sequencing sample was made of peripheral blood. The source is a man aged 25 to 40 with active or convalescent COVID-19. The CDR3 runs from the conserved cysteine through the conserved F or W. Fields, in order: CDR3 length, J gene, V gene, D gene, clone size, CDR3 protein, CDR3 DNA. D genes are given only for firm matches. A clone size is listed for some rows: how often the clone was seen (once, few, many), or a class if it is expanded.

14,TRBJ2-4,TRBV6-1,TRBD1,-,CASSEPGQGNIQYF,TGTGCCAGCAGTGAACCAGGACAGGGCAACATTCAGTACTTC
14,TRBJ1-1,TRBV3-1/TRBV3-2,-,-,CASSPSSRGAEAFF,TGTGCCAGCAGCCCCTCCAGCAGGGGCGCTGAAGCTTTCTTT
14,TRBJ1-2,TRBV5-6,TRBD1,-,CASSLGQGDYGYTF,TGTGCCAGCAGCTTGGGGCAGGGGGACTATGGCTACACCTTC
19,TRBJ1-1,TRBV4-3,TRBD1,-,CASSQSSSRDRGGNTEAFF,TGCGCCAGCAGCCAATCTTCTTCTCGGGACAGGGGAGGGAACACTGAAGCTTTCTTT
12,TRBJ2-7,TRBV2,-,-,CASTEDSYEQYF,TGTGCCAGCACGGAGGATTCCTACGAGCAGTACTTC
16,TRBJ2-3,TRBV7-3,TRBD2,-,CASSLLAGGSTDTQYF,TGTGCCAGCAGCTTATTAGCGGGGGGTAGCACAGATACGCAGTATTTT
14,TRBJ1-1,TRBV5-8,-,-,CASSRGSVNTEAFF,TGTGCCAGCAGTCGAGGGTCAGTTAACACTGAAGCTTTCTTT
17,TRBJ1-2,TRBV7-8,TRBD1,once,CASSLNTRQGRFYGYTF,TGTGCCAGCAGCTTGAACACCAGACAGGGGAGGTTCTATGGCTACACCTTC
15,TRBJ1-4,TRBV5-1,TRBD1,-,CASSLVGTVNEKLFF,TGCGCCAGCAGCTTGGTAGGGACAGTTAATGAAAAACTGTTTTTT
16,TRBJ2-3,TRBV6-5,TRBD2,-,CASSYATSGATDTQYF,TGTGCCAGCAGTTACGCGACTAGCGGGGCCACAGATACGCAGTATTTT
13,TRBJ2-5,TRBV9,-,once,CASSVSPGETQYF,TGTGCCAGCAGCGTATCCCCGGGGGAGACCCAGTACTTC
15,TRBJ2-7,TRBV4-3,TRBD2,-,CASSQESGGGYEQYF,TGCGCCAGCAGCCAAGAGAGCGGGGGGGGATACGAGCAGTACTTC
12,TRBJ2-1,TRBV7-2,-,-,CASSQSSGWQFF,TGTGCCAGCAGCCAGTCGTCAGGGTGGCAGTTCTTC
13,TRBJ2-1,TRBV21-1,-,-,CGERTLRDYEQFF,TGTGGAGAGCGGACCCTTAGGGATTATGAGCAGTTCTTC
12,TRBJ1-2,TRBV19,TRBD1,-,CASGSRDRAGTF,TGTGCCAGTGGGTCCCGGGACAGGGCCGGAACCTTC
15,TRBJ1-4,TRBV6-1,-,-,CASSEPGQLGDKLFF,TGTGCCAGCAGTGAACCGGGCCAACTAGGCGACAAACTGTTTTTT
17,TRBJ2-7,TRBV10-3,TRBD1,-,CAISETDPRDRVHEQYF,TGTGCCATCAGTGAGACCGACCCACGGGACAGGGTGCACGAGCAGTACTTC
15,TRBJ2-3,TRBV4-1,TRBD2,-,CASSQTSGDTDTQYF,TGCGCCAGCAGCCAGACTAGCGGAGACACAGATACGCAGTATTTT
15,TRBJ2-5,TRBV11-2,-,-,CASSLGAAYRETQYF,TGTGCCAGCAGCTTAGGAGCGGCCTATCGGGAGACCCAGTACTTC
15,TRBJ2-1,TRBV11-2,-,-,CASSFTTTPYNEQFF,TGTGCCAGCAGCTTTACAACAACCCCCTACAATGAGCAGTTCTTC
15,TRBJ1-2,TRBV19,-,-,CASSPQQGQNYGYTF,TGTGCCAGTAGTCCCCAACAAGGACAGAACTATGGCTACACCTTC
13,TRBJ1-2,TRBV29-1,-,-,CSDRSGLSYGYTF,TGCAGCGACAGATCGGGGTTGTCCTATGGCTACACCTTC
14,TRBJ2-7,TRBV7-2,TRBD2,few,CASSFSLAAYEQYF,TGTGCCAGCAGCTTTAGCCTAGCGGCCTACGAGCAGTACTTC
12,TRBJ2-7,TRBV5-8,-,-,CASVPIGTGLYF,TGTGCCAGCGTTCCCATAGGAACAGGGTTGTACTTC
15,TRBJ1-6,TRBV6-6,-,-,CASIDRKLRNSPLHF,TGTGCCAGCATCGACCGCAAGTTGCGGAATTCACCCCTCCACTTT
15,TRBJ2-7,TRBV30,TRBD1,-,CAWSVGTGKAYEQYF,TGTGCCTGGAGTGTAGGGACAGGGAAGGCCTACGAGCAGTACTTC
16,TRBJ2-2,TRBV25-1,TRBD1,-,CASSETDRFRTGELFF,TGTGCCAGCAGTGAAACGGACAGGTTTAGGACCGGGGAGCTGTTTTTT
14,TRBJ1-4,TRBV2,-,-,CASSVRTGTEKLFF,TGTGCCAGCAGTGTTCGTACAGGGACCGAAAAACTGTTTTTT
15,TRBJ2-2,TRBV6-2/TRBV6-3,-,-,CASSSLRGNTGELFF,TGTGCCAGCAGTTCACTCAGGGGGAACACCGGGGAGCTGTTTTTT
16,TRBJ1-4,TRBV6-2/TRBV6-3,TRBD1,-,CASSRDRQTTNEKLFF,TGTGCCAGCAGTCGGGACAGACAAACAACTAATGAAAAACTGTTTTTT
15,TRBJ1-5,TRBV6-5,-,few,CASSNTGTLDQPQHF,TGTGCCAGCAGTAACACCGGGACACTCGATCAGCCCCAGCATTTT
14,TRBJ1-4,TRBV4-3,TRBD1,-,CASSLNDRDEKLFF,TGCGCCAGCAGCCTCAACGACAGGGATGAAAAACTGTTTTTT
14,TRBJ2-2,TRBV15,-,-,CATSRSGYTGELFF,TGTGCCACCAGCAGGTCCGGGTACACCGGGGAGCTGTTTTTT
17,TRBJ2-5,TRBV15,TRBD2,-,CATSRGLAGSNQETQYF,TGTGCCACCAGCAGAGGGTTAGCGGGGAGTAACCAAGAGACCCAGTACTTC
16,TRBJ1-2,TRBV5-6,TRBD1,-,CASRSRTGQGNYGYTF,TGTGCCAGCCGCAGCCGAACGGGACAGGGGAACTATGGCTACACCTTC
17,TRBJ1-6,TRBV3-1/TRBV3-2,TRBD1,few,CASSRTTGGAMNSPLHF,TGTGCCAGCAGCCGGACCACAGGGGGTGCGATGAATTCACCCCTCCACTTT
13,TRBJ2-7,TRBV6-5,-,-,CASMSRVTYEQYF,TGTGCCAGCATGTCCAGGGTTACCTACGAGCAGTACTTC
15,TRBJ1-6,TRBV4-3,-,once,CASSQEQGNNSPLHF,TGCGCCAGCAGCCAAGAGCAGGGAAATAATTCACCCCTCCACTTT
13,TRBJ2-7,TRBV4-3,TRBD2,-,CASSQEGGAEQYF,TGCGCCAGCAGCCAAGAGGGAGGGGCCGAGCAGTACTTC
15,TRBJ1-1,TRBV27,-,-,CASSLIVGVNTEAFF,TGTGCCAGCAGTCTGATCGTAGGGGTGAACACTGAAGCTTTCTTT
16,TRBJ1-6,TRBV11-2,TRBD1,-,CASSLISGTGDSPLHF,TGTGCCAGCAGCTTAATTTCCGGGACAGGGGATTCACCCCTCCACTTT
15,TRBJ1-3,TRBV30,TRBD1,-,CAWGEGAVSGNTIYF,TGTGCCTGGGGGGAGGGGGCGGTCTCTGGAAACACCATATATTTT
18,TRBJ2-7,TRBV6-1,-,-,CASSERMGHRLVPYEQYF,TGTGCCAGCAGTGAGCGGATGGGACACCGCCTCGTCCCCTACGAGCAGTACTTC
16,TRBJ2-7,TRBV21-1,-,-,CASSKTAGQGIYEQYF,TGTGCCAGCAGCAAAACCGCGGGACAGGGGATATACGAGCAGTACTTC
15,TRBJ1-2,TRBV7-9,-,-,CASRPQQTGMWGYTF,TGTGCCAGCAGGCCTCAACAAACAGGAATGTGGGGCTACACCTTC
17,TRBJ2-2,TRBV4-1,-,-,CASSRESGGANTGELFF,TGCGCCAGCAGCAGAGAATCTGGGGGCGCGAACACCGGGGAGCTGTTTTTT